This is a list of T cell receptor beta chains from one sample in a study of tumor-infiltrating lymphocytes in glioblastoma multiforme. Using its own MiXCR run on the multiplex PCR reads, TCRdb lists one record per CDR3 protein. The repertoire holds some 10,000 distinct CDR3 sequences, around 68% seen once, with less than 50% in the top ten. The sample consisted of brain tumor tissue. Receptors were obtained from a male donor with glioblastoma. Each CDR3 is given with its conserved first and last residue. The order of the fields is J gene, clone size, D gene, V gene, CDR3 protein, CDR3 DNA. The D gene is left open where the match is weak. The size field is filled for only some rows; it gives once, few, many or a size class.

TRBJ2-7 . TRBD2 TRBV6-5 CASSYSWTSGRPSSYEQYF TGTGCCAGCAGTTACTCCTGGACTAGCGGGAGGCCAAGCTCCTACGAGCAGTACTTC
TRBJ2-5 . . TRBV11-3 CASSPPGKETQYF TGTGCCAGCTCCCCCCCCGGGAAAGAGACCCAGTACTTC
TRBJ2-2 . . TRBV12-3/TRBV12-4 CASTPPFTGSNTGELFF TGTGCCAGCACCCCACCATTCACAGGGTCGAACACCGGGGAGCTGTTTTTT
TRBJ1-6 . TRBD1 TRBV29-1 CSVAWDREPSLHF TGCAGCGTTGCCTGGGACAGAGAACCATCCCTCCACTTT
TRBJ2-7 . TRBD2 TRBV28 CASNVCGSSYEQYF TGTGCCAGCAATGTGTGCGGGAGCTCCTACGAGCAGTACTTC
TRBJ2-7 once . TRBV20-1 CCAWGGDLNEQYF .
TRBJ1-1 . TRBD1 TRBV6-6 CASNLGTVTEAFF TGTGCCAGCAATCTCGGGACAGTGACTGAAGCTTTCTTT
TRBJ2-3 . TRBD2 TRBV4-1 CASNRGLQSTDTQYF TGCGCCAGCAACCGGGGACTACAGAGCACAGATACGCAGTATTTC
TRBJ2-1 . . TRBV6-2/TRBV6-3 CASTPGSNEQFF TGTGCCAGCACCCCCGGGTCGAATGAGCAGTTCTTC
TRBJ2-7 . TRBD1 TRBV10-3 CAISENDRGSYEQYF TGTGCCATCAGTGAGAATGACAGGGGATCCTACGAGCAGTACTTC
TRBJ2-1 . . TRBV29-1 CSVHAITGNEQFF TGCAGCGTTCACGCGATTACTGGTAATGAGCAGTTCTTC
TRBJ1-1 . . TRBV11-2 CASSLGLNTEAFF TGTGCCAGCAGCTTAGGACTGAACACTGAAGCTTTCTTT
TRBJ2-3 . . TRBV20-1 CSARRDSTTADTQYF TGCAGTGCTAGACGGGACTCTACAACCGCAGATACGCAGTATTTT
TRBJ2-3 many TRBD2 TRBV5-4 CASSVAGGTDTQYF TGTGCCAGCAGTGTAGCGGGAGGCACAGATACGCAGTATTTT
TRBJ2-1 few . TRBV11-1 CASSLGVFNNEQFF TGTGCCAGCAGCTTAGGAGTATTTAACAATGAGCAGTTCTTC
TRBJ1-5 . . TRBV10-3 CVISGGNSNQSQHF TGTGTCATAAGTGGGGGAAATAGCAATCAGTCCCAGCATTTT
TRBJ2-1 . . TRBV2 CASSEAEPSSYNEQFF TGTGCCAGCAGTGAAGCGGAGCCGAGCTCCTACAATGAGCAGTTCTTC
TRBJ2-2 . TRBD2 TRBV11-3 CPSSTTSRLAGETAELSF TGTCCCAGCAGCACCACCTCCAGACTAGCGGGAGAAACCGCGGAGCTGTCTTTT
TRBJ2-1 . TRBD2 TRBV5-6 CASSPHTSGNEQFF TGTGCCAGCAGCCCACACACTAGCGGGAATGAGCAGTTCTTC
TRBJ2-1 . TRBD2 TRBV11-3 CASSSGLADRNEQFF TGTGCCAGCAGCTCAGGACTAGCGGACCGCAATGAGCAGTTCTTC
TRBJ2-1 few TRBD2 TRBV12-3/TRBV12-4 CASSLSCGGPYNEQFF TGTGCCAGCAGTTTATCCTGCGGGGGACCCTACAACGAGCAGTTCTTC
TRBJ2-1 . . TRBV11-1 CASSPALGTYNEQFF TGTGCCAGCAGCCCAGCTTTGGGAACCTACAATGAGCAGTTCTTC
TRBJ2-7 large TRBD1 TRBV6-2/TRBV6-3 CASREGTGKSDEQYF TGTGCCAGCAGAGAGGGGACAGGGAAAAGCGACGAGCAGTACTTC
TRBJ2-7 . . TRBV5-6 CACSRTGTEQYF TGTGCTTGCAGCCGAACTGGCACCGAGCAGTACTTC
TRBJ2-4 . . TRBV6-1 CASSETGANIQYF TGTGCCAGCAGTGAAACGGGGGCAAACATTCAGTACTTC
TRBJ2-7 . . TRBV5-4 CASSPSGREQYF TGTGCCAGCAGCCCCAGCGGGCGCGAGCAGTACTTC
TRBJ2-1 . TRBD2 TRBV11-2 CASTLGRGGGNEQFF TGTGCCAGCACCCTGGGGCGGGGGGGTGGGAATGAGCAGTTCTTC
TRBJ1-1 few . TRBV11-2 CASSLDPQGDTEAFF TGTGCCAGCAGCTTAGACCCACAGGGTGACACTGAAGCTTTCTTT
TRBJ2-1 . TRBD1 TRBV11-2 CASSLAARGPSSNEQFF TGTGCCAGCAGCTTAGCAGCAAGGGGGCCCTCGAGCAATGAGCAGTTCTTC
TRBJ2-3 once TRBD2 TRBV11-2 CASSGDRGDAQYF TGTGCCAGCAGCGGAGATCGGGGGGATGCGCAGTATTTT
TRBJ2-6 . . TRBV25-1 CASSESHSGASVLIF TGTGCCAGCAGTGAAAGTCACTCTGGGGCCAGCGTCCTGATTTTC
TRBJ1-1 few . TRBV20-1 CSARGRSVNTEAFF TGCAGTGCTAGAGGTCGCAGCGTGAACACTGAAGCGTTCTTT
TRBJ2-1 . . TRBV11-2 CASSLAVRWPSRYEQFF TGTGCCAGCAGCTTAGCAGTAAGGTGGCCTTCGCGCTACGAGCAGTTCTTC
TRBJ2-3 . . TRBV4-2 CASSQAQGVADTQYF TGTGCCAGCAGCCAAGCACAGGGAGTCGCAGATACGCAGTATTTT
TRBJ2-5 once . TRBV20-1 CSAGSGTGETQYF TGCAGTGCCGGATCCGGGACGGGAGAGACCCAGTACTTC
TRBJ1-2 . TRBD1 TRBV11-2 CASSQPTGTYYGHTF TGTGCCAGCAGCCAGCCGACAGGGACTTACTATGGCCACACCTTC
TRBJ2-2 . . TRBV11-2 CASSLGLDPELFF TGTGCCAGCAGCTTAGGTCTAGATCCCGAGCTGTTTTTT
TRBJ2-7 . . TRBV11-2 CASSWGWDGTYEQYF TGTGCCAGCAGCTGGGGCTGGGACGGAACCTACGAGCAGTACTTC
TRBJ2-2 . . TRBV4-3 CASSQDVRTATGELFF TGCGCCAGCAGCCAAGACGTAAGAACAGCAACCGGGGAGCTGTTTTTT
TRBJ2-7 . . TRBV20-1 CSARSLVGHEQYF TGCAGTGCTAGAAGCCTAGTCGGTCACGAGCAGTACTTC
TRBJ2-5 . TRBD2 TRBV5-1 CASSEDSGSGRETQYF TGCGCCAGCAGCGAAGATAGCGGGAGTGGTCGGGAGACCCAGTACTTC
TRBJ2-1 . TRBD2 TRBV6-5 CASRGGRYEQFF TGTGCCAGCAGGGGCGGGAGGTATGAGCAGTTCTTC
TRBJ2-7 once TRBD1 TRBV5-1 CASSFGSGTGGEQYF TGCGCCAGTAGCTTTGGGAGCGGGACAGGGGGAGAGCAGTACTTC
TRBJ2-3 . TRBD2 TRBV11-3 CASSANTAGAQYF TGTGCCAGCAGCGCTAACACAGCGGGGGCGCAGTATTTT
TRBJ2-3 . TRBD1 TRBV12-3/TRBV12-4 CVSSSRQGITDTQYF TGTGTCAGCAGTTCCAGACAGGGAATCACAGATACTCAGTATTTT
TRBJ2-7 . TRBD2 TRBV11-2 CASSRGDYEQYF TGTGCCAGCAGCCGGGGGGACTACGAGCAGTACTTC
TRBJ2-7 large TRBD1 TRBV10-3 CAISESGQEQYF TGTGCCATCAGTGAGTCGGGACAGGAGCAGTACTTC